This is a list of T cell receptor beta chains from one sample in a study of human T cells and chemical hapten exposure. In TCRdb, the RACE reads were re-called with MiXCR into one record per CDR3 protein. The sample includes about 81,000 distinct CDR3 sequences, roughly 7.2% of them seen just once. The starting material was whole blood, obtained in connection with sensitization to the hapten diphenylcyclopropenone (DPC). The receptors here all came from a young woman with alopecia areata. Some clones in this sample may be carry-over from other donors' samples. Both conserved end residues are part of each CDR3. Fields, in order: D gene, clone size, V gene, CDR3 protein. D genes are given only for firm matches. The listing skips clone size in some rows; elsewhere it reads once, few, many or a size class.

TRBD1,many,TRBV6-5,CASRQGQGISEAFF
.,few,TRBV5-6,CASSHSYEQYF
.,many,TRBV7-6,CASSPHRTGSSYNEQFF
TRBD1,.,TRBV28,CASSLDRGPYNEQFF
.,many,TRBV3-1,CASSQEVGTRTDTQYF
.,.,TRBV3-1,CASSQGEALSYEQYF
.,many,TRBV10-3,CAISDLRGQTYEQYF
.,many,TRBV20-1,CSASPEMSGNQPQHF
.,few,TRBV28,CASSFQASGANVLTF
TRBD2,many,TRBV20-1,CSAKTSGSVNEQFF
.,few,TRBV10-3,CAISPDLYSNQPQHF
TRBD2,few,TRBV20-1,CSARGGLAGHLSTDTQYF
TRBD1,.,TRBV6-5,CASTRTGGTEAFF
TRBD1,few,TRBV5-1,CASSRPGTGEDGYTF
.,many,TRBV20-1,CSATIPPDTQYF